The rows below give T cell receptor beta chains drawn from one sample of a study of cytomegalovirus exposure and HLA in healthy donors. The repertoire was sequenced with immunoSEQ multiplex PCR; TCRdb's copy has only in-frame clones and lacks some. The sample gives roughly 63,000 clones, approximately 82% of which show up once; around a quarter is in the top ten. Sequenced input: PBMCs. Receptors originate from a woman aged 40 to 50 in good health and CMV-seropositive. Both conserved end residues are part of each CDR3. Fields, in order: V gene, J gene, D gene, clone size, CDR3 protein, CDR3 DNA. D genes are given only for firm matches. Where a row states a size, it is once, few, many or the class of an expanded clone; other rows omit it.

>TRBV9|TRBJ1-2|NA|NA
CASSASIGAGYGYTF
TGTGCCAGCAGCGCTAGTATAGGGGCTGGCTATGGCTACACCTTC
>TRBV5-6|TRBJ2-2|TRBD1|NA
CASSLGMGQATGELFF
TGTGCCAGCAGCCTGGGTATGGGACAGGCCACCGGGGAGCTGTTTTTT
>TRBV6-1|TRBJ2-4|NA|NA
CASSPRFSKNIQYF
TGTGCCAGCAGTCCACGGTTTTCCAAAAACATTCAGTACTTC
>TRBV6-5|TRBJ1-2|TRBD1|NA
CASSLDRGLNYGYTF
TGTGCCAGCAGCTTGGACAGGGGGCTAAACTATGGCTACACCTTC
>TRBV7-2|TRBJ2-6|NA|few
CASSPRGGVSGANVLTF
TGTGCCAGCAGCCCCAGGGGTGGGGTCTCTGGGGCCAACGTCCTGACTTTC
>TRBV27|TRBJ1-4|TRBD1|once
CASSWTGEGEKLFF
TGTGCCAGCAGCTGGACAGGGGAAGGTGAAAAACTGTTTTTT
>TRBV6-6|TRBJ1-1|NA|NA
CASSYPGRNTEAFF
TGTGCCAGCAGTTACCCTGGCAGAAACACTGAAGCTTTCTTT
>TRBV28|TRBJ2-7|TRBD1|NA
CASSLTGGQQYF
TGTGCCAGCAGTTTGACAGGGGGCCAGCAGTACTTC
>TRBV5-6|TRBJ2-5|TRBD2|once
CASSLLAGGQETQYF
TGTGCCAGCAGCTTACTAGCGGGGGGCCAAGAGACCCAGTACTTC
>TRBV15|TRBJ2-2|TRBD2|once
CATSRRTSGNTGELFF
TGTGCCACCAGCAGGAGGACTAGCGGAAACACCGGGGAGCTGTTTTTT
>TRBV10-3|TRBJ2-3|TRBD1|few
CAISERGQGTDTQYF
TGTGCCATCAGTGAGCGGGGACAGGGCACAGATACGCAGTATTTT
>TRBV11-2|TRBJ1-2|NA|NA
CASSLSRVYGYTF
TGTGCCAGCAGCCTCTCTCGGGTTTATGGCTACACCTTC
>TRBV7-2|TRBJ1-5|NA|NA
CASSLDRSVQPQHF
TGTGCCAGCAGCCTCGACAGGTCCGTCCAGCCCCAGCATTTT
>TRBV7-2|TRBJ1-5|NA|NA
CASSLEGGQPQHF
TGTGCCAGCAGCTTAGAAGGCGGTCAGCCCCAGCATTTT
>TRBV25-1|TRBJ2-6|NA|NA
CASSEYQYSGANVLTF
TGTGCCAGCAGTGAATATCAGTACTCTGGGGCCAACGTCCTGACTTTC